This T cell receptor (beta chain) was captured by sequencing in a study of T cell responses to AZD1222 COVID-19 vaccine. Study-wide results and caveats: Close to half of spike-specific TCRs reportedly recognize unmutated variant regions. White British people made up most donors, females outnumbered males, and clonal diversity was possibly underestimated. Baseline antibody screening turned up just five to seven seropositive AZD1222 recipients.

Method: immunoSEQ multiplex PCR; TCRdb's copy keeps in-frame clones and lacks some. Of about 100,000 clones listed, approximately 96% are singletons. Concerning this clone itself: Its target is unknown.

The germline gives CDR1 LGHDT, CDR2 YNNKEL (reference sequence). V was clipped by 3 bases and J by 5 bases, with 11 bases between them. The CDR3 length is 14 residues. The gene calls are TRBV3-1 (or the pseudogene TRBV3-2) and TRBJ2-1; D could derive from TRBD1 or TRBD2 (5 bases each). The sequence derives from an adult in good health. Sequencing used peripheral blood, obtained on day 0 of AZD1222 vaccination. CDR3 loop: CASSHMGRHNEQFF. The CDR3 nucleotides read TGTGCCAGCAGCCATATGGGACGGCACAATGAGCAGTTCTTC.